Sequencing of this T cell receptor beta chain was carried out in a study of T cells after somatic rescue of genetic block. Sequencing was performed with immunoSEQ multiplex PCR; in TCRdb, only in-frame clones are kept and a portion is missing. The table includes 85,000 to 90,000 clones, 85% to 90% detected once. The CDR3 is made up of 15 amino acids. V was cut by 1 base and J by 5 bases, with 12 bases left in between. Germline V gene lookup returns CDR1 LGHNA and CDR2 YSLEER. The chain combines TRBV4-3 with TRBJ2-1; tentatively, D is TRBD2 (6 bases). The source of this sequence is a woman in her late teens or twenties. The sequencing sample was made of peripheral blood mononuclear cells (PBMCs). In DNA form, the CDR3 reads TGCGCCAGCAGCCAAGGGAGGGGCCGGAACAATGAGCAGTTCTTC. Translating it yields CASSQGRGRNNEQFF.